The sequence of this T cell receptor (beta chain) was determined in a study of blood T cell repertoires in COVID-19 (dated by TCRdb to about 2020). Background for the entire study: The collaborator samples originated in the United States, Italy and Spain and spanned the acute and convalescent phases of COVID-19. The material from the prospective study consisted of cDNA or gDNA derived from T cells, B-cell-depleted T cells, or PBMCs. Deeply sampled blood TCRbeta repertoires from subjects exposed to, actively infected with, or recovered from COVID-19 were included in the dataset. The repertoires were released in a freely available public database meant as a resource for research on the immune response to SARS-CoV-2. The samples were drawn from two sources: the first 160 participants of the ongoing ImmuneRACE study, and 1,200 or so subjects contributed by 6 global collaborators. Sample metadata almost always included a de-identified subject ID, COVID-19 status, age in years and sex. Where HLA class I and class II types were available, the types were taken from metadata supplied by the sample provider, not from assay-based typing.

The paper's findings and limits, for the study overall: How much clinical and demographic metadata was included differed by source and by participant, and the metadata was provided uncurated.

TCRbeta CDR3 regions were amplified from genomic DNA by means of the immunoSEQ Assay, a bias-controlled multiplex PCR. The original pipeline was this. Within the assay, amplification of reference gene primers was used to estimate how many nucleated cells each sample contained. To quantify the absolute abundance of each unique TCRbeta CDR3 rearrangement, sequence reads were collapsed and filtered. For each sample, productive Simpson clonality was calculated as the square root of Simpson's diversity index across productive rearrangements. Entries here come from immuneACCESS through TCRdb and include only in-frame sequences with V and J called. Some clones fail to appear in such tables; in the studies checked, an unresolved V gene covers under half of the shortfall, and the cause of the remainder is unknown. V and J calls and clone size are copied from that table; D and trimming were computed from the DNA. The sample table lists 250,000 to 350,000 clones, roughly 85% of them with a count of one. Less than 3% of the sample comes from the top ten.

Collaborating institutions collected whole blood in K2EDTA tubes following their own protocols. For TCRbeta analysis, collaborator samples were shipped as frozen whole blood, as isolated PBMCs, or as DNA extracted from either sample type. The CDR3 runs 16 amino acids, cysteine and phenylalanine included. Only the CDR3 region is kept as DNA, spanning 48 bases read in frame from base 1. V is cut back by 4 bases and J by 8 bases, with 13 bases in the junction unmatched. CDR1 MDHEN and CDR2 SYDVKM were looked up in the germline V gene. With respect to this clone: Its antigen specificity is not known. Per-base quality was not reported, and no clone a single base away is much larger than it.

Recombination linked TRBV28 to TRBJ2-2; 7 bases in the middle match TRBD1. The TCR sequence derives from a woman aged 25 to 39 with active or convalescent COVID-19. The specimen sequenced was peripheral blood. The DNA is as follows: TGTGCCAGCAGTTCCCCCCGGGACAGCCGGATGGGGGAGCTGTTTTTT. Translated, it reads CASSSPRDSRMGELFF. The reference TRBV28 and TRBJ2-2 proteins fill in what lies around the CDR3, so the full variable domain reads DVKVTQSSRYLVKRTGEKVFLECVQDMDHENMFWYRQDPGLGLRLIYFSYDVKMKEKGDIPEGYSVSREKKERFSLILESASTNQTSMYLCASSSPRDSRMGELFFGEGSRLTVL.